The clone carrying this TCR beta chain was observed a handful of times. Its antigen is unidentified. The data were taken from a study of naive and memory T cell subsets. Notes on the study in general: Gini index rose across naive, CM, EM and EMRA in CD4 and CD8. Especially in CD8 cells, naive repertoires contained a few larger clonotypes, possibly CD45RA-re-expressing memory cells.

The beta constant-region primer was an equimolar mix of two oligonucleotides covering TRBC1 and TRBC2. Nested alpha and beta constant-region primers with the SP2 primer drove four PCR rounds on ligated cDNA. The cDNA 3' end received a ligated single-stranded oligonucleotide carrying the SP2 primer and a 12-nucleotide UMI. TCRdb reprocessed the UMI-ligation and nested PCR reads via MiXCR and lists one record per CDR3 protein. The sample yields tens of thousands of distinct CDR3 sequences, 8% to 9.5% seen once. Cells stained for CD3, CD4, CD8, CD45RA, CD27 and viability were sorted into four CD45RA/CD27 subsets. CDR3 length equals 13 residues. In germline, CDR1 is SGHVS, CDR2 FNYEAQ. V lost 1 base and J 5 bases, leaving 6 bases between the germline ends.

The sequence came from a human donor in good health. Sequencing was performed on naive CD8+ T cells from blood. The chain joins TRBV7-6 to TRBJ2-1; D is possibly TRBD1 or TRBD2 (5 bases each). CDR3 DNA: TGTGCCAGCAGCTTAGTGGGGGACAATGAGCAGTTCTTC. As protein: CASSLVGDNEQFF.